These T cell receptor beta chains were read from a single sample in a study of T-cell reconstitution after alpha-beta-depleted transplantation in children. TCRdb reprocessed the PCR reads with MiXCR, giving one entry per CDR3 protein. The repertoire holds 440,000 or so distinct CDR3 sequences, with under 13% as singletons. The sequencing here drew on PBMCs from the stem cell graft donor, taken from the stem cell graft. Receptors originate from a human donor who donated a stem cell graft to a child with acute myeloid leukemia. The CDR3 runs from the conserved cysteine through the conserved F or W. D genes are given only for firm matches. Some rows mark clone size as missing; the rest say once, few, many or name a class of expanded clone.

J: TRBJ2-3
size: .
D: .
V: TRBV3-1
CDR3: CASSFPPAGFFSTDTQYF
DNA: TGTGCCAGCAGTTTTCCCCCGGCAGGGTTTTTTAGCACAGATACGCAGTATTTT

J: TRBJ2-3
size: .
D: TRBD1
V: TRBV5-1
CDR3: CASTTGQGIVSSTDTQYF
DNA: TGCGCCAGCACAACGGGACAGGGGATTGTTTCTAGCACAGATACGCAGTATTTT

J: TRBJ1-5
size: once
D: TRBD1
V: TRBV7-8
CDR3: CASSGTAPTINQPQHF
DNA: TGTGCCAGCAGCGGGACAGCTCCCACCATCAATCAGCCCCAGCATTTT

J: TRBJ1-4
size: .
D: TRBD1
V: TRBV7-9
CDR3: CASSSLRDSNEKLFF
DNA: TGTGCCAGCAGCTCCCTCCGGGACAGCAATGAAAAACTGTTTTTT

J: TRBJ1-5
size: few
D: TRBD1
V: TRBV20-1
CDR3: CSASQGQGGYQPQHF
DNA: TGCAGTGCTTCCCAAGGACAGGGGGGATATCAGCCCCAGCATTTT

J: TRBJ2-1
size: many
D: TRBD1
V: TRBV29-1
CDR3: CSVGQGTNEQFF
DNA: TGCAGCGTTGGACAGGGGACCAATGAGCAGTTCTTC

J: TRBJ2-5
size: few
D: .
V: TRBV20-1
CDR3: CSAPGTQQETQYF
DNA: TGCAGTGCACCCGGGACTCAACAAGAGACCCAGTACTTC

J: TRBJ1-2
size: few
D: .
V: TRBV29-1
CDR3: CSVEGTTGDYGYTF
DNA: TGCAGCGTTGAAGGGACAACTGGAGACTATGGCTACACCTTC

J: TRBJ1-6
size: .
D: .
V: TRBV6-1
CDR3: CASRGQLYNSPLHF
DNA: TGTGCCAGCAGAGGGCAACTCTATAATTCACCCCTCCACTTT

J: TRBJ2-1
size: .
D: TRBD2
V: TRBV20-1
CDR3: CSAYLAGDNEQFF
DNA: TGCAGTGCCTACCTAGCGGGGGACAATGAGCAGTTCTTC

J: TRBJ2-5
size: .
D: .
V: TRBV5-1
CDR3: CASSLLGRAADETQYF
DNA: TGCGCCAGCAGCTTGTTAGGCAGGGCGGCGGATGAGACCCAGTACTTC

J: TRBJ1-2
size: .
D: .
V: TRBV27
CDR3: CASSVTGGRGYTF
DNA: TGTGCCAGCAGTGTGACCGGGGGTCGGGGCTACACCTTC

J: TRBJ2-7
size: .
D: TRBD1
V: TRBV5-1
CDR3: CASSLMTGTGGTYEQYF
DNA: TGCGCCAGCAGCTTAATGACCGGGACAGGGGGGACCTACGAGCAGTACTTC

J: TRBJ1-2
size: .
D: TRBD1
V: TRBV5-6
CDR3: CASSRGGQSLNYGYTF
DNA: TGTGCCAGCAGCAGAGGGGGACAGAGCTTAAACTATGGCTACACCTTC

J: TRBJ2-1
size: many
D: .
V: TRBV7-2
CDR3: CASSLLINEQFF
DNA: TGTGCCAGCAGCTTGCTCATCAATGAGCAGTTCTTC

J: TRBJ2-7
size: few
D: TRBD2
V: TRBV24-1
CDR3: CATSDSGGHEQYF
DNA: TGTGCCACCAGTGATTCGGGGGGGCACGAGCAGTACTTC

J: TRBJ2-1
size: .
D: .
V: TRBV18
CDR3: CASSPPVQRSYEQFF
DNA: TGTGCCAGCTCACCACCTGTCCAGAGGTCCTACGAGCAGTTCTTC

J: TRBJ1-6
size: few
D: TRBD1
V: TRBV20-1
CDR3: CSAPTGQGRDSPLHF
DNA: TGCAGTGCTCCAACGGGACAGGGGAGGGATTCACCCCTCCACTTT

J: TRBJ2-2
size: few
D: .
V: TRBV7-2
CDR3: CASSLSSITGELFF
DNA: TGTGCCAGCAGCTTATCTAGCATCACCGGGGAGCTGTTTTTT

J: TRBJ2-1
size: .
D: .
V: TRBV12-3/TRBV12-4
CDR3: CASSWGREQFF
DNA: TGTGCCAGCAGTTGGGGACGCGAGCAGTTCTTC

J: TRBJ2-1
size: .
D: .
V: TRBV5-1
CDR3: CAIPQHCSYNEQFF
DNA: TGCGCCATCCCACAGCACTGCTCCTACAATGAGCAGTTCTTC

J: TRBJ2-1
size: .
D: TRBD2
V: TRBV29-1
CDR3: CSVLGLAGSYNEQFF
DNA: TGCAGCGTTTTGGGACTAGCGGGCTCCTACAATGAGCAGTTCTTC

J: TRBJ2-3
size: many
D: TRBD1
V: TRBV12-3/TRBV12-4
CDR3: CASSPTDRGLDTQYF
DNA: TGTGCCAGCAGCCCGACGGACAGGGGACTGGATACGCAGTATTTT

J: TRBJ2-1
size: .
D: .
V: TRBV18
CDR3: CASSPNDDNEQFF
DNA: TGTGCCAGCTCACCGAACGACGACAATGAGCAGTTCTTC

J: TRBJ1-5
size: .
D: .
V: TRBV7-2
CDR3: CASSLVAGIDQPQHF
DNA: TGTGCCAGCAGCTTAGTGGCGGGAATCGATCAGCCCCAGCATTTT

J: TRBJ1-1
size: .
D: .
V: TRBV3-1
CDR3: CASSRDTGRSNTEAFF
DNA: TGTGCCAGCAGCCGTGACACGGGACGCTCGAACACTGAAGCTTTCTTT

J: TRBJ2-1
size: few
D: .
V: TRBV30
CDR3: CAWSPARVNEQFF
DNA: TGTGCCTGGAGTCCCGCCAGGGTCAATGAGCAGTTCTTC

J: TRBJ2-3
size: few
D: .
V: TRBV15
CDR3: CATSRQGGLSTDTQYF
DNA: TGTGCCACCAGCAGGCAGGGGGGGCTAAGCACAGATACGCAGTATTTT

J: TRBJ2-5
size: few
D: .
V: TRBV12-3/TRBV12-4
CDR3: CASSQPGTASQIQETQYF
DNA: TGTGCCAGCAGTCAACCAGGGACGGCAAGCCAGATTCAAGAGACCCAGTACTTC

J: TRBJ1-5
size: many
D: .
V: TRBV12-3/TRBV12-4
CDR3: CASSLMGGSNQPQHF
DNA: TGTGCCAGCAGTTTAATGGGTGGTAGCAATCAGCCCCAGCATTTT

J: TRBJ2-5
size: many
D: .
V: TRBV6-5
CDR3: CASSWTALPQETQYF
DNA: TGTGCCAGCAGTTGGACAGCCTTACCTCAAGAGACCCAGTACTTC

J: TRBJ1-1
size: many
D: .
V: TRBV5-1
CDR3: CASSLPLGQDEAFF
DNA: TGCGCCAGCAGCTTGCCCCTCGGGCAGGATGAAGCTTTCTTT

J: TRBJ2-2
size: many
D: .
V: TRBV20-1
CDR3: CSARGDTEELFF
DNA: TGCAGTGCTAGAGGCGACACCGAGGAGCTGTTTTTT

J: TRBJ2-3
size: .
D: .
V: TRBV20-1
CDR3: CSAGRALAAGTQYF
DNA: TGCAGTGCAGGCCGGGCCCTGGCGGCTGGGACGCAGTATTTT

J: TRBJ2-3
size: many
D: TRBD2
V: TRBV5-1
CDR3: CASSSHPAGGITDTQYF
DNA: TGCGCCAGCAGCTCCCACCCAGCGGGGGGTATCACAGATACGCAGTATTTT

J: TRBJ1-2
size: few
D: TRBD1
V: TRBV7-6
CDR3: CASSDGTGQDIGYTF
DNA: TGTGCCAGCAGCGACGGTACGGGACAGGATATCGGCTACACCTTC

J: TRBJ2-5
size: many
D: TRBD1
V: TRBV25-1
CDR3: CASSPRTGEETQYF
DNA: TGTGCCAGCAGTCCCAGGACAGGGGAAGAGACCCAGTACTTC

J: TRBJ2-2
size: .
D: .
V: TRBV12-3/TRBV12-4
CDR3: CASSSRPGDGELFF
DNA: TGTGCCAGCAGTTCGCGTCCTGGGGACGGGGAGCTGTTTTTT

J: TRBJ2-5
size: many
D: TRBD1
V: TRBV5-1
CDR3: CASSLADRGETQYF
DNA: TGCGCCAGCAGCTTGGCCGACAGGGGGGAGACCCAGTACTTC

J: TRBJ1-5
size: few
D: .
V: TRBV5-1
CDR3: CASSLSGGSNQPQHF
DNA: TGCGCCAGCAGCCTAAGCGGGGGGAGCAATCAGCCCCAGCATTTT

J: TRBJ2-4
size: many
D: TRBD2
V: TRBV2
CDR3: CASSDMSGGAIPKNIQYF
DNA: TGTGCCAGCAGTGATATGAGCGGGGGGGCTATTCCCAAAAACATTCAGTACTTC

J: TRBJ2-3
size: .
D: TRBD2
V: TRBV7-3
CDR3: CASSFGLAGGLDTQYF
DNA: TGTGCCAGCAGCTTTGGACTAGCGGGGGGGCTAGATACGCAGTATTTT

J: TRBJ1-4
size: .
D: TRBD1
V: TRBV6-5
CDR3: CASSSTWTGQNEKLFF
DNA: TGTGCCAGCAGTTCGACCTGGACAGGGCAAAATGAAAAACTGTTTTTT

J: TRBJ2-5
size: few
D: TRBD2
V: TRBV3-1
CDR3: CASSQEAPGLAGGKETQYF
DNA: TGTGCCAGCAGCCAAGAGGCCCCGGGACTAGCGGGGGGAAAAGAGACCCAGTACTTC

J: TRBJ2-5
size: few
D: .
V: TRBV20-1
CDR3: CSARDTRSGETQYF
DNA: TGCAGTGCTAGAGATACCCGATCGGGGGAGACCCAGTACTTC

J: TRBJ2-5
size: .
D: .
V: TRBV21-1
CDR3: CASSKERVDRPARETQYF
DNA: TGTGCCAGCAGCAAAGAGCGGGTCGACAGACCCGCTAGAGAGACCCAGTACTTC

J: TRBJ2-5
size: .
D: TRBD1
V: TRBV12-3/TRBV12-4
CDR3: CASSGQGAETKYF
DNA: TGTGCCAGCAGTGGACAGGGGGCCGAGACCAAGTACTTC

J: TRBJ2-3
size: many
D: .
V: TRBV12-3/TRBV12-4
CDR3: CATSEGTDTQYF
DNA: TGTGCCACGTCAGAAGGCACAGATACGCAGTATTTT

J: TRBJ2-3
size: .
D: TRBD2
V: TRBV5-1
CDR3: CASSLASDSGGTDTQYF
DNA: TGCGCCAGCAGCTTGGCCTCGGATAGCGGGGGCACAGATACGCAGTATTTT

J: TRBJ1-4
size: .
D: TRBD1
V: TRBV7-9
CDR3: CASSTTGTGGEKLFF
DNA: TGTGCCAGCAGCACCACTGGGACAGGGGGTGAAAAACTGTTTTTT

J: TRBJ1-5
size: once
D: .
V: TRBV5-6
CDR3: CASSLRVYPDQPQHF
DNA: TGTGCCAGCAGCTTGAGAGTTTATCCGGATCAGCCCCAGCATTTT

J: TRBJ2-6
size: .
D: .
V: TRBV7-2
CDR3: CASSRGREGANVLTF
DNA: TGTGCCAGCAGCAGGGGCCGGGAGGGGGCCAACGTCCTGACTTTC

J: TRBJ1-6
size: many
D: .
V: TRBV29-1
CDR3: CSAGPRRAPRASPLHF
DNA: TGCAGCGCCGGCCCTAGGAGGGCCCCCCGGGCTTCACCCCTCCACTTT